A single T cell receptor (beta chain) is shown here with its context. Its cognate antigen is unknown. Per the germline V gene, CDR1 is SGHDT and CDR2 is YYEEEE. With 0 bases clipped from V and 3 bases from J, the junction kept 6 bases outside the gene matches. This CDR3 has 16 residues. The data were taken from a study of T cell responses to AZD1222 COVID-19 vaccine. Study-wide results and limits: Along spike, vaccine-associated CD4 TCRs were found throughout, with dominance at 160-218 and 743-854. Repertoire sampling occurred only after the peak T cell response.

The method was immunoSEQ multiplex PCR; TCRdb's version includes in-frame clones alone and lacks a portion of them. The sample contains 95,000 to 130,000 clones, roughly 88% of which appear only once. Source: peripheral blood, taken on day 0 of MenACWY control vaccination. This chain links TRBV5-6 with TRBJ2-7, with 10 nucleotides matching TRBD2. This TCR was sampled from an adult in good health. The chain's CDR3 is CASSLAGLAGDYEQYF. The CDR3, as DNA: TGTGCCAGCAGCTTGGCCGGTCTAGCGGGGGACTACGAGCAGTACTTC.